This T cell receptor (beta chain) was found in a study of blood T cell repertoires in COVID-19. Study-level information: PBMCs, B-cell-depleted T cells, or T cells were the source of the cDNA or gDNA that made up the material.

CDR1 and CDR2 from the germline V gene are SQVTM and ANQGSEA. The CDR3 totals 15 residues. Trimming cost V 7 bases and J 7 bases, with 22 bases left between them. The repertoire was sequenced with immunoSEQ multiplex PCR; TCRdb's copy has only in-frame clones and lacks some. This sample carries 250,000 to 350,000 clones, approximately 88% of them seen once, and the ten largest clones take 6.9%. The origin of this receptor is a young woman who had recovered from COVID-19. This chain joins TRBV29-1 and TRBJ1-4; possible D gene TRBD1, 6 bases. Specimen: peripheral blood. CDR3 nucleotide sequence: TGCAGCGCTCAAGGACAGCTCCCTCATGCTGAAAAACTGTTTTTT. Its protein product is CSAQGQLPHAEKLFF.